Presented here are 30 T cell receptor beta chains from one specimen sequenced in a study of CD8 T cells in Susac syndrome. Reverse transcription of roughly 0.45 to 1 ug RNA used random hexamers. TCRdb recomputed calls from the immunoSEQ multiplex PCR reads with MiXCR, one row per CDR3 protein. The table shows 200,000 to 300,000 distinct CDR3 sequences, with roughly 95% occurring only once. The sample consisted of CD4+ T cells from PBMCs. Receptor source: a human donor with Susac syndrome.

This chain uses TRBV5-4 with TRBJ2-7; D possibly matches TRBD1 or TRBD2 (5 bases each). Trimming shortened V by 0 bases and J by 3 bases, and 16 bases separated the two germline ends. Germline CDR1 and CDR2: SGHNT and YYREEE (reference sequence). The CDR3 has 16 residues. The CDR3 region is CASSLAGANPIYEQYF. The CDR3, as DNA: TGTGCCAGCAGCTTGGCCGGGGCTAACCCCATCTACGAGCAGTACTTC.

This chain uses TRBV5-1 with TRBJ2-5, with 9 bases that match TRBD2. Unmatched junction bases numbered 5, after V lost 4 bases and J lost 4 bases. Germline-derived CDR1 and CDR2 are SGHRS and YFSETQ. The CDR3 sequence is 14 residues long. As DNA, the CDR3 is TGCGCCAGCAGCAAAGGGACTAGCAGAGAGACCCAGTACTTC. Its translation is CASSKGTSRETQYF.

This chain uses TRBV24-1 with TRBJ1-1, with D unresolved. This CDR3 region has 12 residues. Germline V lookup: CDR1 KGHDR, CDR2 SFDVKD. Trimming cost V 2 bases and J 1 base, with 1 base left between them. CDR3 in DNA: TGTGCCACCAGTGATTGGAACACTGAAGCTTTCTTT. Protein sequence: CATSDWNTEAFF.

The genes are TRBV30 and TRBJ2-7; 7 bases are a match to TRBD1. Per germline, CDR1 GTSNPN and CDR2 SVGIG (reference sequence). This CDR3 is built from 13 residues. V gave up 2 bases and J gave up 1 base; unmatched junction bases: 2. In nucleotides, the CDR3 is TGTGCCTGGAGTAGGGGGCTGTCCTACGAGCAGTACTTC. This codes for CAWSRGLSYEQYF.

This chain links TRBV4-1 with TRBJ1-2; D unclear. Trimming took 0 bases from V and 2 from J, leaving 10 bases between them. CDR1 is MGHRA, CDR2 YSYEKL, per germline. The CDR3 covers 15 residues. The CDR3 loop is CASSQEISANYGYTF. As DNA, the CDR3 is TGCGCCAGCAGCCAAGAAATTTCGGCGAACTATGGCTACACCTTC.

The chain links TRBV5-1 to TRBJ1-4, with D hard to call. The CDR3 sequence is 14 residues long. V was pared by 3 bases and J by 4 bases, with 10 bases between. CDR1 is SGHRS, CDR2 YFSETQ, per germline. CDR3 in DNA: TGCGCCAGCAGCTGGAGGGCGGATAATGAAAAACTGTTTTTT. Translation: CASSWRADNEKLFF.

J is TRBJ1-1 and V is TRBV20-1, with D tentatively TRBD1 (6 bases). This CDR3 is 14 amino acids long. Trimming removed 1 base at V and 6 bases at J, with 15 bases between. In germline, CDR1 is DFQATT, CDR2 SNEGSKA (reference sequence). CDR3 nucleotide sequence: TGCAGTGCTAGAGCGGGGGGCAGGGGACCTGAAGCTTTCTTT. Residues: CSARAGGRGPEAFF.

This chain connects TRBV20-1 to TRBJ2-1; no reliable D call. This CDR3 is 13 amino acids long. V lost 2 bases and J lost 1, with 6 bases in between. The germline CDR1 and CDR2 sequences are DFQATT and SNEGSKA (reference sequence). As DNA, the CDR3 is TGCAGTGCTAGAAGTGGATCCTACAATGAGCAGTTCTTC. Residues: CSARSGSYNEQFF.

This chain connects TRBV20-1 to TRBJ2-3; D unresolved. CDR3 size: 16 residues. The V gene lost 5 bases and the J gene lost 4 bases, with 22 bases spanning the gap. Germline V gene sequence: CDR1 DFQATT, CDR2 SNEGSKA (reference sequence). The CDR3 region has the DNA TGCAGTGCTTCACCGCCGACTCAGAGCCGCGCAGATACGCAGTATTTT. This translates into CSASPPTQSRADTQYF.

CDR3 in amino acids: CSAPGTSIYEQYF. The CDR3, as DNA: TGCAGTGCTCCCGGGACTTCCATCTACGAGCAGTACTTC. The chain employs TRBV20-1 and TRBJ2-7; possibly TRBD2 for D (6 bases). Germline V gives CDR1 DFQATT, CDR2 SNEGSKA (reference sequence). The CDR3 sequence is 13 residues long. V lost 5 bases, J lost 3 bases, and 14 bases lay in between.

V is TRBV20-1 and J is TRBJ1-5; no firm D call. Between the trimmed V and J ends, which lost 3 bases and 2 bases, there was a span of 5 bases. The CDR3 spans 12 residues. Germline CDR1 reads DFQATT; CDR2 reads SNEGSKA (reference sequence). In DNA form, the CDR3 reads TGCAGTGCTAGCTTCGGCAATCAGCCCCAGCATTTT. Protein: CSASFGNQPQHF.

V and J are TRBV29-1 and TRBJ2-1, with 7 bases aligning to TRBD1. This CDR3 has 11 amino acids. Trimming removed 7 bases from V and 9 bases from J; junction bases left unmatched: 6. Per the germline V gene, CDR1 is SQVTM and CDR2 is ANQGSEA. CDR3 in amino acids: CSGYRGLEQFF. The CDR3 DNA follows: TGCAGCGGGTACAGGGGTCTTGAGCAGTTCTTC.

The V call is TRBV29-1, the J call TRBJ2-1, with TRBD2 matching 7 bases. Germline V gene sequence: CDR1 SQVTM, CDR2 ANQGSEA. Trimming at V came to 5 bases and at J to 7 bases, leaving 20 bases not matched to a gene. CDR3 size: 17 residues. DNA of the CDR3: TGCAGCGTTCTGAAGGGGCATGGTGGCGGGAGTAAGAATGAGCAGTTCTTC. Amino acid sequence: CSVLKGHGGGSKNEQFF.

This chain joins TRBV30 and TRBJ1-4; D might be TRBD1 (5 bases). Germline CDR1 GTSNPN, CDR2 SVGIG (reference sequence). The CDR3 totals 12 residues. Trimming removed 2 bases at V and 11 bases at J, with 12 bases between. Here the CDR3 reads CAWSSRGPKLFF. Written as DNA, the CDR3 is TGTGCCTGGAGTAGTAGGGGACCCAAACTGTTTTTT.

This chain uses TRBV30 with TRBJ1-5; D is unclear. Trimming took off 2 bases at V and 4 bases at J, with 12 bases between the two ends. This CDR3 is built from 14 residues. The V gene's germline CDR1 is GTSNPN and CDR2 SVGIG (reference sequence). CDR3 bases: TGTGCCTGGAGTAGAACACCTGCTAATCAGCCCCAGCATTTT. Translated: CAWSRTPANQPQHF.

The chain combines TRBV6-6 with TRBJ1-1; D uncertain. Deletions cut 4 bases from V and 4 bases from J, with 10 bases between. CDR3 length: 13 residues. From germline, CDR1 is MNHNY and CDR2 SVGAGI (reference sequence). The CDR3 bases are TGTGCCAGCAGTTCCGCCAGATCCACTGAAGCTTTCTTT. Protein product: CASSSARSTEAFF.

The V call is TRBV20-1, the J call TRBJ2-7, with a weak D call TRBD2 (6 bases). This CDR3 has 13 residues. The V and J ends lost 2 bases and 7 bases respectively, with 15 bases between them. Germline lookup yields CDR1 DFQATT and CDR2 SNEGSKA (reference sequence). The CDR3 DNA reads TGCAGTGCTAGACTCCGACTAGAGCGGGAGCAGTACTTC. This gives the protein CSARLRLEREQYF.

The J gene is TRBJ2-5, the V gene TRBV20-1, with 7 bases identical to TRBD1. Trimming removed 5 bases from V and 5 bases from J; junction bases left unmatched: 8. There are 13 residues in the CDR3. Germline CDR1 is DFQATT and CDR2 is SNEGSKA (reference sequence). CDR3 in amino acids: CSADQGVSETQYF. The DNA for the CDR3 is TGCAGTGCTGATCAGGGGGTGTCCGAGACCCAGTACTTC.

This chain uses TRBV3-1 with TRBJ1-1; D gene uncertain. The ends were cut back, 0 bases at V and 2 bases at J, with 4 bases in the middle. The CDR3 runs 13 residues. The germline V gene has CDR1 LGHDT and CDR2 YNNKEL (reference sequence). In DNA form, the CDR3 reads TGTGCCAGCAGCCAAGACGGAAACACTGAAGCTTTCTTT. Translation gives CASSQDGNTEAFF.

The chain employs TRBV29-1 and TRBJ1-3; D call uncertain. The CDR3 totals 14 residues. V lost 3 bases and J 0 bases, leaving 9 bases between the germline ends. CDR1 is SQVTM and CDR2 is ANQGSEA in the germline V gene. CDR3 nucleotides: TGCAGCGTTGATGTGATAGACTCTGGAAACACCATATATTTT. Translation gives CSVDVIDSGNTIYF.

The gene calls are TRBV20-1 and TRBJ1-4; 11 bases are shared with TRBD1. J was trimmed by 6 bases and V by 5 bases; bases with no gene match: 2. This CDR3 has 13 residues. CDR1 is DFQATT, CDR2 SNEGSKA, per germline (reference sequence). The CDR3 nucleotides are TGCAGTGCTGGACAGGGGGCGGATGAAAAACTGTTTTTT. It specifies CSAGQGADEKLFF.

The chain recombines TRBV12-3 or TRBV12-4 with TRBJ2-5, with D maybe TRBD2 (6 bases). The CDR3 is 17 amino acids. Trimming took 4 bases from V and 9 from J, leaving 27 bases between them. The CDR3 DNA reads TGTGCCAGCAGTTCACCCTTCGTTGGTAGCGGCGCCGGGGCCCAGTACTTC. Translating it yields CASSSPFVGSGAGAQYF.

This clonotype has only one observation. CDR3 sequence (DNA): TGTGCCAGTACTGCCACCGGGACTAGCGGGACAATCTACGAGCAGTACTTC. Its protein product is CASTATGTSGTIYEQYF. The V gene is TRBV19, the J gene TRBJ2-7; the match to TRBD2 covers 13 bases. Per the germline V gene, CDR1 is LNHDA and CDR2 is SQIVND (reference sequence). Trimming at V came to 7 bases and at J to 3 bases, leaving 12 bases not matched to a gene. The CDR3 length is 17 residues.

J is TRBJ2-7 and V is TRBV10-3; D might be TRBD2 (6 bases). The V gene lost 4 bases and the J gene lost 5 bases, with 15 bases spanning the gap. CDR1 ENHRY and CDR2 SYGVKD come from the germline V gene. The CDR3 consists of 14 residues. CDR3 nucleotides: TGTGCCATCAGTGGGTCGGGGGAATTGCACGAGCAGTACTTC. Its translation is CAISGSGELHEQYF.

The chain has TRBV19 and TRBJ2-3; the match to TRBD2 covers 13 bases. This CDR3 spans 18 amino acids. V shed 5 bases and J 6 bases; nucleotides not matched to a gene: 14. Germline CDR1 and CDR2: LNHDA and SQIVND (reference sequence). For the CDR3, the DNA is TGTGCCAGTAGTCCGAAGACTAGCGGGAGGAACCCCTTGGATACGCAGTATTTT. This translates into CASSPKTSGRNPLDTQYF. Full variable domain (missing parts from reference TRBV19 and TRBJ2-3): DGGITQSPKYLFRKEGQNVTLSCEQNLNHDAMYWYRQDPGQGLRLIYYSQIVNDFQKGDIAEGYSVSREKKESFPLTVTSAQKNPTAFYLCASSPKTSGRNPLDTQYFGPGTRLTVL.

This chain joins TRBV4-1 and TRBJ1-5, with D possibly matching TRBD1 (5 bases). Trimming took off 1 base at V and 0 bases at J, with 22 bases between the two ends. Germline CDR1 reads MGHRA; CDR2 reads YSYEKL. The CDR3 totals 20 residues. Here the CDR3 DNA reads TGCGCCAGCAGCCAAGGGGCAGGGACCCAAACCCGGTATAGCAATCAGCCCCAGCATTTT. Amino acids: CASSQGAGTQTRYSNQPQHF.

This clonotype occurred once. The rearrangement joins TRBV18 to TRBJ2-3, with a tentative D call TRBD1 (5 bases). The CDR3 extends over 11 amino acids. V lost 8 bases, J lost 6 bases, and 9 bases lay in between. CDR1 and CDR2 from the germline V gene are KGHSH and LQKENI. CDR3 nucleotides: TGTGCCAGCCCGAAGGGGGATACGCAGTATTTT. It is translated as CASPKGDTQYF.

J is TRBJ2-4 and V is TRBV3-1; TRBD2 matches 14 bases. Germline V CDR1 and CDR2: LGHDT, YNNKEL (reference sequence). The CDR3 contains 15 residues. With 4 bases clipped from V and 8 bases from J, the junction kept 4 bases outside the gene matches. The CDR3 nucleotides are TGTGCCAGCAGCCCGGGACTAGCGGGAGTATACATTCAGTACTTC. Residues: CASSPGLAGVYIQYF.

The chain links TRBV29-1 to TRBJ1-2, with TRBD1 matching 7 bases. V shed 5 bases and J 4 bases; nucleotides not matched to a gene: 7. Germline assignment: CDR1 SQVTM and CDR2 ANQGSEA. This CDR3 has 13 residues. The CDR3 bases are TGCAGCGTTTGGGTAAGGGACAGCTATGGCTACACCTTC. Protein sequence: CSVWVRDSYGYTF.

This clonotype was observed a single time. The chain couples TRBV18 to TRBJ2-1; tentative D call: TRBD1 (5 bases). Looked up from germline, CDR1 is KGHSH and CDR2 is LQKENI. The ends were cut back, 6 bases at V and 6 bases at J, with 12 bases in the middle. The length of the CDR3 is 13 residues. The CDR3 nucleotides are TGTGCCAGCTCCCAGGGTGCACTCAATGAGCAGTTCTTC. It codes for CASSQGALNEQFF.